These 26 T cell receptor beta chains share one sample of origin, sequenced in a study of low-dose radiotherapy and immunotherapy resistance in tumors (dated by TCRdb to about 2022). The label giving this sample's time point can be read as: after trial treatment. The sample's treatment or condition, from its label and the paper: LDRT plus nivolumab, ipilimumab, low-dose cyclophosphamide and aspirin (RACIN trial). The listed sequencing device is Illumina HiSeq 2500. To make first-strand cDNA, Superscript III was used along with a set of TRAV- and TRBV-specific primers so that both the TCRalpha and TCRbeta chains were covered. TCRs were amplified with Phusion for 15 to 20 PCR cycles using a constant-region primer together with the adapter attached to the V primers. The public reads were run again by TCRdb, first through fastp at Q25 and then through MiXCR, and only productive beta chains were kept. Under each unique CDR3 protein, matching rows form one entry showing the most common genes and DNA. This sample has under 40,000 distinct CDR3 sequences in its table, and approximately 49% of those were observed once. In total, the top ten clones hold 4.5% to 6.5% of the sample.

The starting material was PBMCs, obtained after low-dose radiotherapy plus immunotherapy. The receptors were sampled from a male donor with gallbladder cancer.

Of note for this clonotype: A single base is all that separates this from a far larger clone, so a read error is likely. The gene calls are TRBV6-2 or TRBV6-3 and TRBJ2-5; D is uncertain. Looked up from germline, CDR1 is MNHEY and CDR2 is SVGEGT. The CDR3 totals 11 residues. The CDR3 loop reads CASIGEENQYF. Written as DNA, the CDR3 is TGTGCCAGCATTGGGGAAGAGAACCAGTACTTC.

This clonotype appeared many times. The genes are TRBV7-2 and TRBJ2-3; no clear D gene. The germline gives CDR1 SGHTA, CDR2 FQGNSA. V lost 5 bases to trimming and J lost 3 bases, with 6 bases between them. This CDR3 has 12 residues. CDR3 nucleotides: TGTGCCAGCAGCGATACTACAGATACGCAGTATTTT. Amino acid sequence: CASSDTTDTQYF.

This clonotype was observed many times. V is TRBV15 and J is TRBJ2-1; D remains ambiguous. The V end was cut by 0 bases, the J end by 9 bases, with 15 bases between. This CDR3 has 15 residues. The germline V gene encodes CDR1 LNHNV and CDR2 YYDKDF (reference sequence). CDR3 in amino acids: CATSRDTYNSGEQFF. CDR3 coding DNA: TGTGCCACCAGCAGAGATACGTATAATTCTGGTGAGCAGTTCTTC.

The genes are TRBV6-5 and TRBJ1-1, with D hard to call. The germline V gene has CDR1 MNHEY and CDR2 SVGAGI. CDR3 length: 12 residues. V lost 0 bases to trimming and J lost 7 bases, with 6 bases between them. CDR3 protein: CASSYSQGEAFF. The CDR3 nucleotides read TGTGCCAGCAGTTACTCGCAAGGTGAAGCTTTCTTT.

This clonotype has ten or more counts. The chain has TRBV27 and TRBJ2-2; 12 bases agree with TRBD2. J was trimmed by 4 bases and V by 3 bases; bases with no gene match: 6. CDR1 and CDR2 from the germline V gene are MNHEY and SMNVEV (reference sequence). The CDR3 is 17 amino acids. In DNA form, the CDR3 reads TGTGCCAGCAGTTTGCTAGCGGGAGGGCGGGTCACCGGGGAGCTGTTTTTT. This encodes CASSLLAGGRVTGELFF.

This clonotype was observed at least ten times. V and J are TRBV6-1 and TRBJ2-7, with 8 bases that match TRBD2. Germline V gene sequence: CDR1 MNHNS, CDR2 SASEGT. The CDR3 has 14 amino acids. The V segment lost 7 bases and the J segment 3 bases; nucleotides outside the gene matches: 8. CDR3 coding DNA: TGTGCCAGCACCCTACTAGCGGAGTACTACGAGCAGTACTTC. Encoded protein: CASTLLAEYYEQYF.

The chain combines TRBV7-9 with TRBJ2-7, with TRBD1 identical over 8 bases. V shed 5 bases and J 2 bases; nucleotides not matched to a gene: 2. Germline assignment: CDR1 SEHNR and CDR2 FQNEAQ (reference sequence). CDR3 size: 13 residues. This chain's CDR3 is CASSQQGAYEQYF. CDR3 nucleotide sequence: TGTGCCAGCAGCCAACAGGGGGCCTACGAGCAGTACTTC.

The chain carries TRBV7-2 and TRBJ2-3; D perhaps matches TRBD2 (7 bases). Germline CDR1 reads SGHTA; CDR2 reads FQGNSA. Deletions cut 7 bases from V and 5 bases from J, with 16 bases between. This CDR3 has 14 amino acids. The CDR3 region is CASTPGGGGDTQYF. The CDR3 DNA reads TGTGCCAGCACCCCTGGAGGGGGGGGAGATACGCAGTATTTT.

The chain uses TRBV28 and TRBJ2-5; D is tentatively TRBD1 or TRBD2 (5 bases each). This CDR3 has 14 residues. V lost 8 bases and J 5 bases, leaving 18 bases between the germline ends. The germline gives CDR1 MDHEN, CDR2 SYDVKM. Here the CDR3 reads CASSLPYGAETQYF. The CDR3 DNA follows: TGTGCCAGCTCCCTCCCATACGGGGCGGAGACCCAGTACTTC.

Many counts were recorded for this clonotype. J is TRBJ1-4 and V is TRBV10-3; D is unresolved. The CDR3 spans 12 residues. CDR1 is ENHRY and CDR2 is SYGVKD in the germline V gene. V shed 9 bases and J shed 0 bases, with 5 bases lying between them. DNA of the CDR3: TGTGCCATGTCAGCAACTAATGAAAAACTGTTTTTT. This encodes CAMSATNEKLFF.

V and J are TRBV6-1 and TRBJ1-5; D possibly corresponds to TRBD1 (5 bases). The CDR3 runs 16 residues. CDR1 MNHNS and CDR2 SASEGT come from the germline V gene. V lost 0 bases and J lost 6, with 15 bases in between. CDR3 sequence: CASSEAEGTGPQPQHF. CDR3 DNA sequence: TGTGCCAGCAGTGAAGCGGAGGGAACAGGTCCTCAGCCCCAGCATTTT.

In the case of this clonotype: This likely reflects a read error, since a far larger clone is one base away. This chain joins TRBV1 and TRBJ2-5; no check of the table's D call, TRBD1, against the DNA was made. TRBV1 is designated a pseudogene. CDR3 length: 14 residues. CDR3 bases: TGCGCCAGCAGCCAAGCTGGGGACGGTGAGACCCAGTACTTC. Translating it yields CASSQAGDGETQYF.

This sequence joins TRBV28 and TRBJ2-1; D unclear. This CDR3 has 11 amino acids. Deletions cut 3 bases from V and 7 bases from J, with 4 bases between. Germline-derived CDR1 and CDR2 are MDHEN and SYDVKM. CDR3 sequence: CASSFVNEQFF. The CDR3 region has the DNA TGTGCCAGCAGTTTTGTAAATGAGCAGTTCTTC.

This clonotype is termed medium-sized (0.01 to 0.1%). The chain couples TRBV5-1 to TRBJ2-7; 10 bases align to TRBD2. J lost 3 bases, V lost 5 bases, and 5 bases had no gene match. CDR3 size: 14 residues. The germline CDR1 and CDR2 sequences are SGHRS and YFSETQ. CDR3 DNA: TGCGCCAGCAGAACCGGGACTAGCGTCTACGAGCAGTACTTC. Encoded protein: CASRTGTSVYEQYF.

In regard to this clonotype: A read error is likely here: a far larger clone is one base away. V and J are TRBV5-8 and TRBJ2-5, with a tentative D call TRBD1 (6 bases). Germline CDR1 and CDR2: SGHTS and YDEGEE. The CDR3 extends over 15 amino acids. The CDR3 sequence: CARSFSGTNKETQYF. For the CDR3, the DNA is TGTGCCAGAAGCTTCTCCGGGACAAATAAAGAGACCCAGTACTTC.

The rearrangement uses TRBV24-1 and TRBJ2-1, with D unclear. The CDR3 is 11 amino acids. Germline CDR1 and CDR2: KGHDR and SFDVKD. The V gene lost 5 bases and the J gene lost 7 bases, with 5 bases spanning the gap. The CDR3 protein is CATSVNNEQFF. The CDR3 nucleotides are TGTGCCACCAGTGTCAATAATGAGCAGTTCTTC.

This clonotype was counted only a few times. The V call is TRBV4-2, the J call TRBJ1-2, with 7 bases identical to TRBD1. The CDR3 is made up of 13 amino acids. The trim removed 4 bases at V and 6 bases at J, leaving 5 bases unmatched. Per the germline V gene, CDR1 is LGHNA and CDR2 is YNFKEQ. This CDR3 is CASSPTGFHGYTF. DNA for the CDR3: TGTGCCAGCAGCCCGACAGGGTTCCATGGCTACACCTTC.

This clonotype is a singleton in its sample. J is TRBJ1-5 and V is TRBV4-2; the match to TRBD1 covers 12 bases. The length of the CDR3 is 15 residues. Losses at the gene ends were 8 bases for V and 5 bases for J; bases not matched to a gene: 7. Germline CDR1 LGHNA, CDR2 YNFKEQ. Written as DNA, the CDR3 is TGTGCCAGCGCCACCGGGACAGGGGGCGATCAGCCCCAGCATTTT. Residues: CASATGTGGDQPQHF.

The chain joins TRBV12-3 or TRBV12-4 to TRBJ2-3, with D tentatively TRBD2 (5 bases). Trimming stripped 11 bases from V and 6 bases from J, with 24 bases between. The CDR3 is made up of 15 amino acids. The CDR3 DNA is TGTGCCGACCTGGTGACGGGAAGCGAGGTCGATACGCAGTATTTT. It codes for CADLVTGSEVDTQYF.

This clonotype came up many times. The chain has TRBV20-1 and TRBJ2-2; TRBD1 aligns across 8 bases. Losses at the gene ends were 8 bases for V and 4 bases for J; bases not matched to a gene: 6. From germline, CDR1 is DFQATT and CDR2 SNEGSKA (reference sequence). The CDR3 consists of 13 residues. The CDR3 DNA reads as TGCAGTCTACGACAGGGGATCACCGGGGAGCTGTTTTTT. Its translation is CSLRQGITGELFF.

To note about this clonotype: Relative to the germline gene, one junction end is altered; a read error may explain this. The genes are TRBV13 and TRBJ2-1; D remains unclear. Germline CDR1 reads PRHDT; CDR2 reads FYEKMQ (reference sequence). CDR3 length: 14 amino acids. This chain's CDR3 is CASSVGTVGDEQFF. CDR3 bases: TGTGCCAGCAGCGTAGGCACCGTCGGCGATGAGCAGTTCTTC.

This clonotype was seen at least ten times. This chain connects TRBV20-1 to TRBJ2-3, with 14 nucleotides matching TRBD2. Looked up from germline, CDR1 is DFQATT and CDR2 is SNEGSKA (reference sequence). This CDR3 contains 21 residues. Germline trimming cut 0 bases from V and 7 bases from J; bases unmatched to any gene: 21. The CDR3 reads CSARDTWSPVTTSGGAYTQYF. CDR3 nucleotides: TGCAGTGCTAGAGATACATGGTCCCCCGTAACGACTAGCGGGGGGGCATATACGCAGTATTTT.

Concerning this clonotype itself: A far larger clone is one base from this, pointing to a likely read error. The CDR3 loop reads CANRWTSGRGNEQFF. CDR3 DNA sequence: TGTGCCAACAGATGGACTAGCGGGAGGGGCAATGAGCAGTTCTTC. The rearrangement joins TRBV7-4 to TRBJ2-1, with 15 bases matching TRBD2. With 10 bases clipped from V and 6 bases from J, the junction kept 7 bases outside the gene matches. Germline CDR1 and CDR2: SGHVT and SQSDAQ. This CDR3 is 15 amino acids long.

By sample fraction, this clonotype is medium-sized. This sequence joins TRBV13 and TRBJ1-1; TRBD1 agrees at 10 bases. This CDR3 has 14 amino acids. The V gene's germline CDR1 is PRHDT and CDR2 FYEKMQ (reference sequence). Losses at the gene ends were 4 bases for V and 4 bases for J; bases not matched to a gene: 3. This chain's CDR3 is CASSSDRGFTEAFF. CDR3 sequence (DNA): TGTGCCAGCAGCTCGGACAGGGGGTTCACTGAAGCTTTCTTT.

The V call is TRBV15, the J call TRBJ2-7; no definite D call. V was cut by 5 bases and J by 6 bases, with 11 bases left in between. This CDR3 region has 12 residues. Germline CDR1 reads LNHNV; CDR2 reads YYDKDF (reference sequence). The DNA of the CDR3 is TGTGCCACCAGCTTCACACGAGCCGAGCAGTACTTC. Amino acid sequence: CATSFTRAEQYF. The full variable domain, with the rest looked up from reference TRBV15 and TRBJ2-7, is DAMVIQNPRYQVTQFGKPVTLSCSQTLNHNVMYWYQQKSSQAPKLLFHYYDKDFNNEADTPDNFQSRRPNTSFCFLDIRSPGLGDTAMYLCATSFTRAEQYFGPGTRLTVT.

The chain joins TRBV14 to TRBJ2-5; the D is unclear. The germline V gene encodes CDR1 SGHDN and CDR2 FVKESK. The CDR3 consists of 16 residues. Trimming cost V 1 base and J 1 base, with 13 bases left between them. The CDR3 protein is CASSQGDSTAQETQYF. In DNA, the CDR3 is TGTGCCAGCAGCCAAGGTGATAGCACGGCCCAAGAGACCCAGTACTTC.